The text below deals with one TCR beta chain. The sample belongs to a study of blood T cell repertoires in COVID-19. At the level of the study: Sources were T cells, B-cell-depleted T cells, or PBMCs; the material itself was cDNA or gDNA.

Libraries were prepared by immunoSEQ multiplex PCR; TCRdb keeps only in-frame clonotypes and omits some of them. The table records about 400,000 clones, around 90% of them present only once. Assignment of participants to cohorts was predicated upon participant-reported clinical history. The CDR3 runs 14 residues. The genes are TRBV21-1 and TRBJ1-5; the table names TRBD1, a call not compared with the DNA. TRBV21-1 counts as a pseudogene. The TCR originated in a woman between 40 and 50 years old with acute COVID-19. Sequenced material: PBMCs or T cells enriched from blood (not recorded which). CDR3 bases: TGTGCCAGCAGCCCCAAGAGGGGGAATCAGCCCCAGCATTTT. Translation gives CASSPKRGNQPQHF.